These T cell receptor beta chains were read from a single sample in a study of control samples from healthy donors and cancer patients. Data came from immunoSEQ multiplex PCR; TCRdb stores just in-frame clones and leaves some out. In the table there are 150,000 to 200,000 clones, around 94% of which are singletons. Material for sequencing was blood. All receptors come from a woman aged 18-30 years in good health. The CDR3 runs from the conserved cysteine through the conserved F or W. The order of the fields is V gene, D gene, CDR3 protein. A D gene is named only where the DNA matches it firmly.

TRBV7-6 | . | CASSHTPETQYF
TRBV6-2/TRBV6-3 | TRBD1 | CASSSRDRGDYGYTF
TRBV5-1 | . | CASSVQGDEQFF
TRBV5-6 | TRBD1 | CASSLGAGGSYTF
TRBV9 | . | CASSSDTGMGKNIQYF
TRBV5-6 | . | CASSTGTDQPQHF
TRBV7-8 | . | CASSAVDSVGYTF
TRBV3-1/TRBV3-2 | TRBD1 | CASSQGTGYGYTF
TRBV15 | . | CATSRDSATVTEKLFF
TRBV6-2/TRBV6-3 | TRBD2 | CASSTTVGGRFYNEQFF
TRBV6-2/TRBV6-3 | . | CASSYSLAANEQYF
TRBV6-5 | TRBD1 | CASKYAAGGNEKLFF
TRBV7-6 | . | CASSLTRASGNTIYF
TRBV27 | . | CASSLQRAYNEQFF
TRBV6-5 | . | CASSYSGGMAGYTF
TRBV18 | . | CASSTPINSGNTIYF
TRBV5-4 | . | CASSPGHTNYGYTF
TRBV7-8 | . | CASSRLGTEAFF
TRBV5-4 | . | CASSSDLGILGNNSPLHF
TRBV19 | TRBD2 | CASSFGLAGGQNEQFF
TRBV27 | TRBD1 | CASSNGQGGAEAFF
TRBV11-2 | . | CASSSTAHVPYEQYF
TRBV21-1 | . | CASSKRGKDNYGYTF
TRBV7-9 | . | CASTRTGQETQYF
TRBV19 | . | CASSAPRGPDDGYTF
TRBV29-1 | TRBD1 | CSVMTGGDYGYTF
TRBV23-1 | TRBD1 | CASSQSIDRGEKLFF
TRBV9 | . | CASSFPRGDDTDTQYF
TRBV6-5 | . | CASSSDRGKAFF
TRBV16 | . | CASSRSRGARAFF
TRBV7-9 | TRBD1 | CASSWGGTGNTDTQYF
TRBV11-3 | . | CASSLVEGYGYTF
TRBV6-5 | TRBD1 | CASSSTGPKSGYTF
TRBV2 | . | CALGSMNTEAFF
TRBV5-1 | TRBD2 | CASSLAGLAGGDTQYF
TRBV6-2/TRBV6-3 | . | CASSYFAASNQPQHF
TRBV11-2 | . | CASSLNRDYEQYF
TRBV5-1 | TRBD2 | CASWEGSYNEQFF
TRBV23-1 | . | CASSQLGRPNQPQHF
TRBV12-3/TRBV12-4 | . | CASSFGGNQPQHF
TRBV19 | . | CASSIGDSSGYEQYF
TRBV4-1 | TRBD2 | CASSRVTSGRNREQYF
TRBV5-6 | . | CASSLADNYGYTF
TRBV5-1 | TRBD1 | CASSSSGTGYEQYF
TRBV30 | TRBD1 | CARQDRGATEAFF
TRBV11-1 | . | CASSQLQGSGELFF
TRBV5-1 | TRBD1 | CASSWKTGGEEKLFF
TRBV4-1 | TRBD1 | CASSSALTGASTDTQYF
TRBV11-1 | TRBD2 | CASSLIRGGANEQFF